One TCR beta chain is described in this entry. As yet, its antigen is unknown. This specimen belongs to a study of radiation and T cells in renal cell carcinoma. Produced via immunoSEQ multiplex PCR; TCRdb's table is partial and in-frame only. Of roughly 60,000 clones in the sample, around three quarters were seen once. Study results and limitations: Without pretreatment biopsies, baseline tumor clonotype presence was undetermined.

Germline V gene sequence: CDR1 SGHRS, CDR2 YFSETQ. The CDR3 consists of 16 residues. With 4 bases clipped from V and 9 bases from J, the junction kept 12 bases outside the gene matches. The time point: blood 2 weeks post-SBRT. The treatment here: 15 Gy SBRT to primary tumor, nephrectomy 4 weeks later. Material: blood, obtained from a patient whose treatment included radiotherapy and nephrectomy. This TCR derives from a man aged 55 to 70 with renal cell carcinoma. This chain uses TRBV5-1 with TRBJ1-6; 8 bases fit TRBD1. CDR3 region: CASSRTTGGESSPLHF. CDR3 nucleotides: TGCGCCAGCAGCCGAACCACAGGGGGGGAATCTTCACCCCTCCACTTT.